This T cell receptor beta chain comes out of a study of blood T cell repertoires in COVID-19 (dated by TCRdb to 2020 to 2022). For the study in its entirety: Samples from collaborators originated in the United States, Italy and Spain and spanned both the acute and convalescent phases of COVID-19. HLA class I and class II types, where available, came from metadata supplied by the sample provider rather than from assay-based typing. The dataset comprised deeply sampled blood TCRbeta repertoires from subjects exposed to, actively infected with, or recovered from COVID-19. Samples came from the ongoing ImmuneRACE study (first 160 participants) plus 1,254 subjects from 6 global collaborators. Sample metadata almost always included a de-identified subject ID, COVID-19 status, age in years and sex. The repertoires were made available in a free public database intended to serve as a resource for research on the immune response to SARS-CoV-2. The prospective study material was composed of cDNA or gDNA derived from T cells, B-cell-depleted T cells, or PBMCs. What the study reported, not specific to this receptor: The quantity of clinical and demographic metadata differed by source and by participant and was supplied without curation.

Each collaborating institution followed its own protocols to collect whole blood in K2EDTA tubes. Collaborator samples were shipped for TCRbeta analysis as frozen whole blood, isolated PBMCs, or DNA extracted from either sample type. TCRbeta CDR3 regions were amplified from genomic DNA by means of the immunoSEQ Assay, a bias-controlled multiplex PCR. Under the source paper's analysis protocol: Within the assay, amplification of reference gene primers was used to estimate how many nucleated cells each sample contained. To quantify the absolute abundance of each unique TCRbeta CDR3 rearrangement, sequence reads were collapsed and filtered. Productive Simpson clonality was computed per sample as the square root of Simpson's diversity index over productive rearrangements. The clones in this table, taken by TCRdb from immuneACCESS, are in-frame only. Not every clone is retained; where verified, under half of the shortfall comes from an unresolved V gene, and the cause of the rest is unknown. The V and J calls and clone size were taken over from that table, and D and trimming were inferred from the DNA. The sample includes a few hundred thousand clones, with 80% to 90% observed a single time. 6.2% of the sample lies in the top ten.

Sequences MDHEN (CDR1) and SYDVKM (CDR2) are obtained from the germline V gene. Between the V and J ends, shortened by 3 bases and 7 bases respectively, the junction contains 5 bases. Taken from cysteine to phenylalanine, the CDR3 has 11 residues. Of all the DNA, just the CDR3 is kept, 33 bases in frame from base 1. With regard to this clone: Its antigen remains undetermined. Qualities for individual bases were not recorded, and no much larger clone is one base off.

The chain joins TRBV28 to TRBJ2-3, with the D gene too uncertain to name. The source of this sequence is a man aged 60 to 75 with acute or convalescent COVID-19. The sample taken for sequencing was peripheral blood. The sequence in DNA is TGTGCCAGCAGTTTGGGCAATACGCAGTATTTT. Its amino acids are CASSLGNTQYF.